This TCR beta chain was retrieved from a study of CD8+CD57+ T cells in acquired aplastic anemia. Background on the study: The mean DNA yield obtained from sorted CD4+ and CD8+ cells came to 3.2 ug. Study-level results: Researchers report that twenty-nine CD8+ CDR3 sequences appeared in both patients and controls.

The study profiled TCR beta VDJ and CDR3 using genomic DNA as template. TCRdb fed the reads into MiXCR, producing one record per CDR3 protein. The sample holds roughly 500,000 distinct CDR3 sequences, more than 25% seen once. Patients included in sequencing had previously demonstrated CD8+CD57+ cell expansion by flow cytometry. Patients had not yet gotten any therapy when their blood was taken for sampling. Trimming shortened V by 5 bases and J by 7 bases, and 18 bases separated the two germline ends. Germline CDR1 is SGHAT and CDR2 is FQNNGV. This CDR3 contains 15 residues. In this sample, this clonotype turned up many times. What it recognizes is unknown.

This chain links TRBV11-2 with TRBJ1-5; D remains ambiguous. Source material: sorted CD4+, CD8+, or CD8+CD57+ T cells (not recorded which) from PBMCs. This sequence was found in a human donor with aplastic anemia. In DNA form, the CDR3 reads TGTGCCAGCAGCGAACGGACCCCTGGAGGACAGCCCCAGCATTTT. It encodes CASSERTPGGQPQHF.